Listed below are T cell receptor beta chains from one sample, sequenced in a study of blood T cell repertoires in COVID-19. TCRdb keeps only in-frame clones here, not all; method: immunoSEQ multiplex PCR. The top ten clones hold 5.5% to 7.5% of a sample with about 200,000 clones, roughly nine tenths of them seen once. The sequenced sample consisted of peripheral blood. Receptors were obtained from a man aged 35 to 55 with acute or convalescent COVID-19. Both conserved end residues are part of each CDR3. D genes are given only for firm matches. Expanded clones get a size class; other rows say once, few or many, or leave the size out.

CDR3 protein,CDR3 DNA,J gene,V gene,D gene,clone size
CASSPPGQGYNEQFF,TGTGCCAGCAGTCCCCCGGGACAGGGTTACAATGAGCAGTTCTTC,TRBJ2-1,TRBV6-5,TRBD1,-
CASSEGGTALLGGEAFF,TGTGCCAGCAGTGAAGGGGGGACAGCGCTTTTAGGAGGTGAAGCTTTCTTT,TRBJ1-1,TRBV25-1,TRBD1,-
CASSSWGVNQPQHF,TGTGCCAGCAGTTCGTGGGGGGTCAATCAGCCCCAGCATTTT,TRBJ1-5,TRBV28,-,-
CASSRGSGGTKYTGELFF,TGTGCCAGCAGCCGAGGAAGCGGGGGGACTAAATACACCGGGGAGCTGTTTTTT,TRBJ2-2,TRBV21-1,-,-
CASSPRQGQRENTIYF,TGTGCCAGCAGCCCGAGACAGGGTCAGCGCGAAAACACCATATATTTT,TRBJ1-3,TRBV11-2,TRBD1,-
CASSDWRGVVTEAFF,TGTGCCAGCAGTGATTGGCGCGGGGTGGTCACTGAAGCTTTCTTT,TRBJ1-1,TRBV2,-,-
CASRGGAGYGYTF,TGTGCCAGCCGAGGAGGCGCGGGGTATGGCTACACCTTC,TRBJ1-2,TRBV6-8,-,-
CATSRVLQGTAYTGELFF,TGTGCCACCAGCAGAGTCCTCCAGGGGACCGCTTACACCGGGGAGCTGTTTTTT,TRBJ2-2,TRBV15,-,-
CASSYRRGPSINQPQHF,TGTGCCAGCAGTTACCGTAGGGGTCCGTCCATCAATCAGCCCCAGCATTTT,TRBJ1-5,TRBV6-2/TRBV6-3,-,-
CASSSSSGTSTDTQYF,TGTGCCAGCAGCTCCTCTAGCGGAACTAGCACAGATACGCAGTATTTT,TRBJ2-3,TRBV28,TRBD2,once
CASSPGGTGELFF,TGTGCCAGCAGCCCCGGCGGCACCGGGGAGCTGTTTTTT,TRBJ2-2,TRBV7-2,-,-
CASSQGQANYGYTF,TGCGCCAGCAGCCAAGGACAGGCTAACTATGGCTACACCTTC,TRBJ1-2,TRBV4-3,-,-
CASSPGTANNQPQHF,TGTGCCAGCAGCCCGGGGACAGCGAACAATCAGCCCCAGCATTTT,TRBJ1-5,TRBV7-9,TRBD1,-
CASSPSQYEQYF,TGTGCCAGCTCACCATCGCAGTACGAGCAGTACTTC,TRBJ2-7,TRBV18,-,-
CASRRVVKDTIYF,TGTGCCAGCAGGAGAGTAGTGAAAGACACCATATATTTT,TRBJ1-3,TRBV6-5,-,-
CASSPGTVNTGELFF,TGTGCCAGCAGTCCCGGGACAGTTAACACCGGAGAGCTGTTTTTT,TRBJ2-2,TRBV6-5,TRBD1,-
CASRRTGAPYEQYF,TGTGCCAGCAGACGAACAGGGGCCCCCTACGAGCAGTACTTC,TRBJ2-7,TRBV27,TRBD1,-
CASSLEWTGRNTEAFF,TGTGCCAGCAGCTTAGAATGGACAGGGCGGAACACTGAAGCTTTCTTT,TRBJ1-1,TRBV11-3,TRBD1,once
CASSFLAGGFSNEQFF,TGTGCCAGCAGCTTCCTAGCGGGGGGGTTCTCGAATGAGCAGTTCTTC,TRBJ2-1,TRBV3-1/TRBV3-2,TRBD2,-